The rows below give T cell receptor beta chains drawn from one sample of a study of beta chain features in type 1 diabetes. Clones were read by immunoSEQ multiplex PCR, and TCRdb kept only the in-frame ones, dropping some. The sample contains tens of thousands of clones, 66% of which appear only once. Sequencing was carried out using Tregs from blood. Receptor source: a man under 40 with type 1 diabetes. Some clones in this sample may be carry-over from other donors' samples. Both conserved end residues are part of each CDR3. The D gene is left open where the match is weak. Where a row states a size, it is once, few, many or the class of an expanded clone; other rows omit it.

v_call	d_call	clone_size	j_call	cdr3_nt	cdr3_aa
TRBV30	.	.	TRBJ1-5	TGTGCCTGGAGTGATAGGGGTCACCAGCCCCAGCATTTT	CAWSDRGHQPQHF
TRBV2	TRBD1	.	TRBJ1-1	TGTGCCAGCAGAGGACAGGGAGGGACGTACACTGAAGCTTTCTTT	CASRGQGGTYTEAFF
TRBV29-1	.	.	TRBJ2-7	TGCAGCGTTGGGGCGGACAAGAGCTCCTACGAGCAGTACTTC	CSVGADKSSYEQYF
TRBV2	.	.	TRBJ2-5	TGTGCCAGCAAGGTTCTGCGGGGAGGAGAGACCCAGTACTTC	CASKVLRGGETQYF
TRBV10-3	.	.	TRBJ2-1	TGTGCCATCAGTCCCGGGTTAGGGGGTGATGAGCAGTTCTTC	CAISPGLGGDEQFF
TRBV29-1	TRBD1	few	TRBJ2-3	TGCAGCGTGAAGACCCAGGGGGATCCCGTCCATTTT	CSVKTQGDPVHF
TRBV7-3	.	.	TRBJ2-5	TGTGCCAGCAGCTTAGGAGGACAGCCACAAGAGACCCAGTACTTC	CASSLGGQPQETQYF
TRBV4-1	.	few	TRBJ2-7	TGCGCCAGCAGCCAAGGAGAACAGGGCTACGAGCAGTACTTC	CASSQGEQGYEQYF
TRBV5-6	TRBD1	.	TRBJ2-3	TGTGCCAGCAGCTTGCTGACAGGGGCTACCACAGATACGCAGTATTTT	CASSLLTGATTDTQYF
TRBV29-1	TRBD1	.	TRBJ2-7	TGCAGCGCCGGGACAGGATCCTACGAGCAGTACTTC	CSAGTGSYEQYF
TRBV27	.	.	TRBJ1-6	TGTGCCAGCAGGAGGGTGGTGGGCAGCTCCTATAATTCACCCCTCCACTTT	CASRRVVGSSYNSPLHF
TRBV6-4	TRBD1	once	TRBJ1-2	TGTGCCAGCAGTGTTGACCGACAGGGCGGCGGCTACACCTTC	CASSVDRQGGGYTF
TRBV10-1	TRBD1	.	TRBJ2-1	TGCGCCAGCAGCGATTTGGGACAGGGCAATGAGCAGTTCTTC	CASSDLGQGNEQFF
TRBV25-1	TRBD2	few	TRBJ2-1	TGTGCCAGCAGTGAATACTCCCCTGGCGGGGGGGCTCGGGAGCAGTTCTTC	CASSEYSPGGGAREQFF
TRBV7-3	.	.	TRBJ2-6	TGTGCCAGCAGCCCCGTCTCTGGGGCCAACGTCCTGACTTTC	CASSPVSGANVLTF
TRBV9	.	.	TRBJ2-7	TGTGCCAGCAGCACCTTGGGACTCGCCTTCGACGAGCAGTACTTC	CASSTLGLAFDEQYF
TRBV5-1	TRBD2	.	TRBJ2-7	TGCGCCAGCAGCTTGGCGGCCTGGCGGGGGACCACCTACGAGCAGTACTTC	CASSLAAWRGTTYEQYF
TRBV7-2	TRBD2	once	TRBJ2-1	TGTGCCAGCAGCTTCTCCGGGACTAGCAACTACAATGAGCAGTTCTTC	CASSFSGTSNYNEQFF
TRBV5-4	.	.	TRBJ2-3	TGTGCCAGCAGCTTGGGAGGAGCAGGCACAGATACGCAGTATTTT	CASSLGGAGTDTQYF
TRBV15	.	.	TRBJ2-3	TGTGCCACCAGCAGAGGAGAGGCGAGTACAGATACGCAGTATTTT	CATSRGEASTDTQYF
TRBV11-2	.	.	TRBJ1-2	TGTGCCAGCAGCTTACGGCAGGGAGGTGGCTACACCTTC	CASSLRQGGGYTF
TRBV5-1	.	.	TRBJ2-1	TGCGCCAGCGCAATGGCATGGTCCTACAATGAGCAGTTCTTC	CASAMAWSYNEQFF
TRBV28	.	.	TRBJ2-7	TGTGCCAGCAGAAGGGGCAGTGGGGTCTCCTACGAGCAGTACTTC	CASRRGSGVSYEQYF